This T cell receptor (beta chain) was sequenced for a study of T cell repertoires in cytomegalovirus infection. Overall study: As its CMV epitopes, the study selected recently identified HLA-C-restricted and well-studied HLA-B-restricted targets. Public signatures in TCR beta pointed to CMV infection and matching HLA type. Study-wide results and limits: Cumulated frequencies of public TCR beta families served to identify carriers of CMV plus the relevant HLA. Ex vivo responses were dominated by HLA-C-restricted CMV-specific TCR beta clonotypes.

TCRdb reprocessed the reads via MiXCR and lists one record per CDR3 protein. The table has hundreds of thousands of distinct CDR3 sequences, approximately 33% seen once. Germline lookup yields CDR1 SGHVS and CDR2 FQNEAQ. Trimming removed 5 bases at V and 4 bases at J, with 15 bases between. The CDR3 is 15 amino acids. This clonotype was picked up many times. The antigen is unknown. The source of this sequence is a human donor in good health (CMV status not recorded). Some clones in this sample may be carry-over from other donors' samples. The sample here was cultured PBMCs, taken from culture after CMV antigen stimulation. The chain uses TRBV7-8 and TRBJ1-3; no definite D call. For the CDR3, the DNA is TGTGCCAGCAGCCCCCGATACAACTACGGAAACACCATATATTTT. Its protein is CASSPRYNYGNTIYF.